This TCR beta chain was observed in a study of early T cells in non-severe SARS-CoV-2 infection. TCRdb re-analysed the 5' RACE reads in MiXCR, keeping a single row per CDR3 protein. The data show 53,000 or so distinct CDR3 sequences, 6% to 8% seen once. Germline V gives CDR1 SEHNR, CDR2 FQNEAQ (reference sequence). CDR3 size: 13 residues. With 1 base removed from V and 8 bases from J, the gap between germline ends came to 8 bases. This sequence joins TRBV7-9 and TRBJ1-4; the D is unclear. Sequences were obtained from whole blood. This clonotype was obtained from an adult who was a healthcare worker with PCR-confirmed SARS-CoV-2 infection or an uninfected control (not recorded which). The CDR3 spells CASSLDGPEKLFF. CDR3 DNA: TGTGCCAGCAGCTTAGACGGACCGGAAAAACTGTTTTTT.